This section outlines one T cell receptor (beta chain) sequence together with its context. Clones were read by immunoSEQ multiplex PCR, and TCRdb kept only the in-frame ones, dropping some. Seen here are roughly 5,100 clones, 63% observed once, and the top ten hold roughly 15%. The sample belongs to a study of T cells in tumors after PD-1 blockade. Study context: Daily vismodegib 150 mg continued in a subset of anti-PD-1-treated patients.

V lost 6 bases, J lost 9 bases, and 11 bases lay in between. Germline V gene sequence: CDR1 SNHLY, CDR2 FYNNEI. This CDR3 region has 11 residues. The starting material was tumor tissue, obtained after anti-PD-1 treatment. This receptor was taken from a human donor with basal cell carcinoma. This chain links TRBV2 with TRBJ2-5, with D tentatively TRBD1 (5 bases). This CDR3 reads CASSAPRAQYF. The CDR3 coding sequence is TGTGCCAGCAGCGCCCCCAGGGCCCAGTACTTC.